These 6 T cell receptor beta chains originate from one sample sequenced in a study of PD-1 blockade in classical Hodgkin lymphoma. The data were produced by immunoSEQ multiplex PCR, yet TCRdb's version contains in-frame clones alone and is incomplete. The sample has tens of thousands of clones, just over 90% seen once; the top ten hold under 3.5%. This sample's time point: cycle 4 day 1 (C4D1), after more than 5 weeks of nivolumab. Every patient relapsed after autologous stem cell transplantation, and brentuximab vedotin exposure varied. The source was peripheral blood mononuclear cells (PBMCs), collected before the fourth cycle of nivolumab. These receptors were collected from a human donor with classical Hodgkin lymphoma.

V and J are TRBV7-3 and TRBJ2-5; 10 bases agree with TRBD1. The CDR3 totals 17 residues. Germline V lookup: CDR1 SGHTA, CDR2 FQGTGA. V was pared by 3 bases and J by 5 bases, with 12 bases of the junction left unmatched. DNA of the CDR3: TGTGCCAGCAGCTTGGGACAGGGGTCAGGAGCAGGGGAGACCCAGTACTTC. Its translation is CASSLGQGSGAGETQYF.

J is TRBJ2-1 and V is TRBV7-9; the D gene is possibly TRBD2 (6 bases). V was clipped by 5 bases and J by 5 bases, with 13 bases between them. Per the germline V gene, CDR1 is SEHNR and CDR2 is FQNEAQ (reference sequence). CDR3 size: 14 residues. CDR3 amino acids: CASSTGTQNNEQFF. The DNA for the CDR3 is TGTGCCAGCAGCACTGGGACTCAGAACAATGAGCAGTTCTTC. The entire variable domain, with the rest obtained from reference TRBV7-9 and TRBJ2-1, is as follows: DTGVSQNPRHKITKRGQNVTFRCDPISEHNRLYWYRQTLGQGPEFLTYFQNEAQLEKSRLLSDRFSAERPKGSFSTLEIQRTEQGDSAMYLCASSTGTQNNEQFFGPGTRLTVL.

The V call is TRBV11-2, the J call TRBJ2-7; 10 positions match TRBD1. The CDR3 spans 18 residues. The germline gives CDR1 SGHAT, CDR2 FQNNGV. The V segment lost 4 bases and the J segment 5 bases; nucleotides outside the gene matches: 17. CDR3 sequence reads: CASSSHVRFGQGGNEQYF. CDR3 in DNA: TGTGCCAGCAGCTCCCACGTTCGTTTTGGACAGGGGGGGAACGAGCAGTACTTC.

The chain employs TRBV28 and TRBJ2-1, with TRBD1 identical over 9 bases. The CDR3 is 14 residues long. Germline loops: CDR1 MDHEN, CDR2 SYDVKM. After removal of 5 bases from V and 13 bases from J, the junction contained 12 bases not matched to a gene. In nucleotides, the CDR3 is TGTGCCAGCAGTCTACAGGGGGCCGGGGATGCCCAGTTCTTC. Protein sequence: CASSLQGAGDAQFF.

The chain joins TRBV7-6 to TRBJ1-5, with 8 bases lining up with TRBD1. Germline trimming cut 5 bases from V and 5 bases from J; bases unmatched to any gene: 2. This CDR3 has 13 amino acids. CDR1 SGHVS and CDR2 FNYEAQ come from the germline V gene. CDR3 in DNA: TGTGCCAGCAGCCCGACAGGGGATCAGCCCCAGCATTTT. The encoded protein is CASSPTGDQPQHF. The full variable domain, completed using reference TRBV7-6 and TRBJ1-5, is GAGVSQSPRYKVTKRGQDVALRCDPISGHVSLYWYRQALGQGPEFLTYFNYEAQQDKSGLPNDRFSAERPEGSISTLTIQRTEQRDSAMYRCASSPTGDQPQHFGDGTRLSIL.

The V and J genes are TRBV2 and TRBJ2-1; possible D gene TRBD1, 5 bases. Germline V gives CDR1 SNHLY, CDR2 FYNNEI. Trimming removed 6 bases at V and 0 bases at J, with 9 bases between. CDR3 size: 14 residues. In DNA form, the CDR3 reads TGTGCCAGCAGCCAACAGGTCTCCTACAATGAGCAGTTCTTC. Residues: CASSQQVSYNEQFF. Full variable domain (missing parts from reference TRBV2 and TRBJ2-1): EPEVTQTPSHQVTQMGQEVILRCVPISNHLYFYWYRQILGQKVEFLVSFYNNEISEKSEIFDDQFSVERPDGSNFTLKIRSTKLEDSAMYFCASSQQVSYNEQFFGPGTRLTVL.